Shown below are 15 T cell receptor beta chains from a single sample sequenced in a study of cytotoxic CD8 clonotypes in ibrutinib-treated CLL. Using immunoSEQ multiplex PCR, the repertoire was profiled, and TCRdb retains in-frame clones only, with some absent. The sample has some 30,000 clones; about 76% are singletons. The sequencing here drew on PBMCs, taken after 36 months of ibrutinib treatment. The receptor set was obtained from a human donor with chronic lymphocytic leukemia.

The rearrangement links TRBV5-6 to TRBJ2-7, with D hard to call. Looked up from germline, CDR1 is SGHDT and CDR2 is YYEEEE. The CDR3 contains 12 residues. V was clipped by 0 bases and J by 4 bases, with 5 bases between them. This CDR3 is CASSLGWYEQYF. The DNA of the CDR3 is TGTGCCAGCAGCTTGGGGTGGTACGAGCAGTACTTC.

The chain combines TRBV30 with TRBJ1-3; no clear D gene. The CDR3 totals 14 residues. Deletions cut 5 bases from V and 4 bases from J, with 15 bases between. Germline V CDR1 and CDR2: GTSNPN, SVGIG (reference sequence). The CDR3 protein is CAWGQAGRGNTIYF. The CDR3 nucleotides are TGTGCCTGGGGGCAGGCTGGACGGGGAAACACCATATATTTT.

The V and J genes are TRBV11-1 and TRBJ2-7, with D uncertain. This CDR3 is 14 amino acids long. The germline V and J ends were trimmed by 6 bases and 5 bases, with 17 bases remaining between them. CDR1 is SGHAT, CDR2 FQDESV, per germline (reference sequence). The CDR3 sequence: CASSSAYASNEQYF. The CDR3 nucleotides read TGTGCCAGCAGTTCAGCTTACGCTTCTAACGAGCAGTACTTC.

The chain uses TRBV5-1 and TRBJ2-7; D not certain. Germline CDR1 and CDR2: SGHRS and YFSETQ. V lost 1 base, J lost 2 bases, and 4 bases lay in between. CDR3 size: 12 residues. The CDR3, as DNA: TGCGCCAGCAGCTTGTCGACCTACGAGCAGTACTTC. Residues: CASSLSTYEQYF. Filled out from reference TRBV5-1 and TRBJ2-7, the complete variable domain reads KAGVTQTPRYLIKTRGQQVTLSCSPISGHRSVSWYQQTPGQGLQFLFEYFSETQRNKGNFPGRFSGRQFSNSRSEMNVSTLELGDSALYLCASSLSTYEQYFGPGTRLTVT.

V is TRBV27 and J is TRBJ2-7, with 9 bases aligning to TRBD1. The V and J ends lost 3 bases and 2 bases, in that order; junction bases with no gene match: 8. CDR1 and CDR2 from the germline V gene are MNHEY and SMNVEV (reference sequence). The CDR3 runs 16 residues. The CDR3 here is CASSFSGTGITYEQYF. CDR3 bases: TGTGCCAGCAGTTTTTCGGGGACAGGGATAACCTACGAGCAGTACTTC.

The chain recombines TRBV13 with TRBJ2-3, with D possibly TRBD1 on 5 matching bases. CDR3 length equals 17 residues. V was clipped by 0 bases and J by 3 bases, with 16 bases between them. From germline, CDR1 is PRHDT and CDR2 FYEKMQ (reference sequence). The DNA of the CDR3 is TGTGCCAGCAGCTTAGGCCTCAGGGTCGGTGGGACAGATACGCAGTATTTT. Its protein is CASSLGLRVGGTDTQYF.

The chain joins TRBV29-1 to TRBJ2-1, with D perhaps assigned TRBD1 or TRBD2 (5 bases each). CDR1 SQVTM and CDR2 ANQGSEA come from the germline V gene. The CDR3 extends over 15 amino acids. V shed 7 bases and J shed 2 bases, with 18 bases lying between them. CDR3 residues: CSARMGVLTYNEQFF. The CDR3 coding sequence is TGCAGCGCCAGAATGGGGGTTTTAACCTACAATGAGCAGTTCTTC.

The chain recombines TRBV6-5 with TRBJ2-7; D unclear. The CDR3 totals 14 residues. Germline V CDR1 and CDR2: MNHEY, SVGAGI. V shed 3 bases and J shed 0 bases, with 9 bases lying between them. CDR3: CASSYFGSSYEQYF. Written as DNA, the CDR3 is TGTGCCAGCAGTTATTTTGGGTCCTCCTACGAGCAGTACTTC.

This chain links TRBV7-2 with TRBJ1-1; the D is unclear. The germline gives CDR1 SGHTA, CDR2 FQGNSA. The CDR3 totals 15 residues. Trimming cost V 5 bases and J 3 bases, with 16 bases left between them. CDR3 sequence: CASSHASYGYTEAFF. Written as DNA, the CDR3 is TGTGCCAGCAGCCACGCCTCCTACGGTTACACTGAAGCTTTCTTT.

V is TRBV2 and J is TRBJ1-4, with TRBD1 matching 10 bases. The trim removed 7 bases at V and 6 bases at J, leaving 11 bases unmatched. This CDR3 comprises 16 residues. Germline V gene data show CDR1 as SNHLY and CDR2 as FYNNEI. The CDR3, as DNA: TGTGCCAGCACCCTAAGGGGGGGGACAGGGGATGAAAAACTGTTTTTT. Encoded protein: CASTLRGGTGDEKLFF.

CDR3 protein: CAWKVGLTTYEQYF. The CDR3 DNA is TGTGCCTGGAAAGTGGGGCTGACAACCTACGAGCAGTACTTC. The chain combines TRBV30 with TRBJ2-7; TRBD1 might be the D (5 bases). Germline values: CDR1 GTSNPN, CDR2 SVGIG (reference sequence). Trimming left V 4 bases short and J 2 bases short, with 15 bases between. The CDR3 runs 14 residues.

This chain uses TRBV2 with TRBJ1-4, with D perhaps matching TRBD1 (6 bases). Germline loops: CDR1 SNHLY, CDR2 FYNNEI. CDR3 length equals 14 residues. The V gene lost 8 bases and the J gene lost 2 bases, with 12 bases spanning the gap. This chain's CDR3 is CASSNRDTNEKLFF. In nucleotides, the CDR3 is TGTGCCAGCTCTAACAGGGATACTAATGAAAAACTGTTTTTT.

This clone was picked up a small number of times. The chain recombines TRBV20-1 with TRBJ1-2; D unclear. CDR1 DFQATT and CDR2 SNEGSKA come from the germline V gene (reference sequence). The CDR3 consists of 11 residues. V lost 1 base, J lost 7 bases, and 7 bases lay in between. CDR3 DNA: TGCAGTGCTAGAGCTGAAGGTGGCTACACCTTC. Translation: CSARAEGGYTF.

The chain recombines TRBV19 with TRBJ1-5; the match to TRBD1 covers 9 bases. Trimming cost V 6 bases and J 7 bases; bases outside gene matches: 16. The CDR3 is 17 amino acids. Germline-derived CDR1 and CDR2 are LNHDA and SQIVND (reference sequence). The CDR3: CASRRGQGNSARQPQHF. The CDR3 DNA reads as TGTGCCAGTAGGCGAGGACAGGGGAACTCGGCAAGGCAGCCCCAGCATTTT.

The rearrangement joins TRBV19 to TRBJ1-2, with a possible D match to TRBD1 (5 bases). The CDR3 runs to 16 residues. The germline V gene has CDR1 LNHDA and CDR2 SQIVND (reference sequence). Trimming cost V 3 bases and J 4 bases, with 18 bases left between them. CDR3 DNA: TGTGCCAGTAGTATGCAGGGAGCTACTCCTGCCTATGGCTACACCTTC. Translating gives CASSMQGATPAYGYTF.